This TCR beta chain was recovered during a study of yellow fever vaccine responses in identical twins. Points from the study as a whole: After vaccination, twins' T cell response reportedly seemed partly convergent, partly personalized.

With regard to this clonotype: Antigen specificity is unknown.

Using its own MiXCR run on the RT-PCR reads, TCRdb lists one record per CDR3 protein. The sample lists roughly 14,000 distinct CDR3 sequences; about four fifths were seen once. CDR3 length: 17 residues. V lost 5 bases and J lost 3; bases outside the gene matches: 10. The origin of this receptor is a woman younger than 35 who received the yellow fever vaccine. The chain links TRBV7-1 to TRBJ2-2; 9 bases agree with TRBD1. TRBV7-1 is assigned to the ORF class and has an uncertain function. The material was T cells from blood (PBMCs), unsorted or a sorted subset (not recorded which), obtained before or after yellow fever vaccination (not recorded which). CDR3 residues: CASSTEVGTGYTGELFF. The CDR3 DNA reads TGTGCCAGCAGCACAGAGGTGGGGACAGGGTACACCGGGGAGCTGTTTTTT.